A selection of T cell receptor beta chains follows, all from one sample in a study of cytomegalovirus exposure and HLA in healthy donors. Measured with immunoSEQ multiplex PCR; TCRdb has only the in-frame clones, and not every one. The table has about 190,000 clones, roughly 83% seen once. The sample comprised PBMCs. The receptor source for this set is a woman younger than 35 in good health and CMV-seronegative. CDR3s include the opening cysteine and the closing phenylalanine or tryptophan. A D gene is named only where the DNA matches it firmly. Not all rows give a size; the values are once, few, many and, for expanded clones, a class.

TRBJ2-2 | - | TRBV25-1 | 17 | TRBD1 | CASSPHDRVGSTGELFF | TGTGCCAGCAGTCCCCACGACAGGGTAGGGAGCACCGGGGAGCTGTTTTTT
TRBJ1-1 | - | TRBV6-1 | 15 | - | CASSPPGIRGTEAFF | TGTGCCAGCAGTCCCCCAGGTATTAGGGGCACTGAAGCTTTCTTT
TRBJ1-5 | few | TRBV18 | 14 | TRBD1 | CASSPVGQGRPQHF | TGTGCCAGCTCACCAGTAGGACAGGGCCGCCCCCAGCATTTT
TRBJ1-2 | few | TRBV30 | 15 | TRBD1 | CAWSVLIGQGYGYTF | TGTGCCTGGAGTGTACTGATCGGACAGGGCTATGGCTACACCTTC
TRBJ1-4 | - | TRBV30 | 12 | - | CAWSSEGEKLFF | TGTGCCTGGAGCTCGGAGGGGGAAAAACTGTTTTTT
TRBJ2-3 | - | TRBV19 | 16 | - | CASSSPAGSGTDTQYF | TGTGCCAGTAGTTCACCAGCCGGGTCGGGCACAGATACGCAGTATTTT
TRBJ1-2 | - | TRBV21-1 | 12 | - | CARRQANYGYTF | TGTGCCAGAAGACAGGCTAACTATGGCTACACCTTC
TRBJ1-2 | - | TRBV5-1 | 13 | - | CASSQTGVRGYTF | TGCGCCAGCAGCCAAACAGGAGTAAGGGGCTACACCTTC
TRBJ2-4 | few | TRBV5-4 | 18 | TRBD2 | CASSPRTSGGPGKNIQYF | TGTGCCAGCAGCCCCCGGACTAGCGGGGGGCCAGGCAAAAACATTCAGTACTTC
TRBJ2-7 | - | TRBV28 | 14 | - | CASSRRQVGSGQYF | TGTGCCAGCAGTCGACGACAGGTAGGGTCCGGGCAGTACTTC
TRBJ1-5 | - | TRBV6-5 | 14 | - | CASSLGLRNQPQHF | TGTGCCAGCAGTTTGGGACTTCGCAATCAGCCCCAGCATTTT
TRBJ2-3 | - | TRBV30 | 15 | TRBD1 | CAWRGRGRGTDTQYF | TGTGCCTGGAGAGGCAGGGGGCGCGGCACAGATACGCAGTATTTT
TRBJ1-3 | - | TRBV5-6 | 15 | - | CASSLGSLGGNTIYF | TGTGCCAGCAGCTTGGGGAGCCTCGGCGGAAACACCATATATTTT
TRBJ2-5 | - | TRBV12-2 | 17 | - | CASRPSTSGASQETQYF | TGTGCAAGTCGCCCTTCGACTAGCGGGGCTTCACAAGAGACCCAGTACTTC
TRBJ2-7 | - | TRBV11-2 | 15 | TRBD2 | CASSLDATSYYEQYF | TGTGCCAGCAGCTTAGACGCGACTAGCTATTACGAGCAGTACTTC
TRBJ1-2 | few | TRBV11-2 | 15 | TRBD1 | CASSLDLGTGYGYTF | TGTGCCAGCAGCTTAGATCTGGGGACAGGCTATGGCTACACCTTC
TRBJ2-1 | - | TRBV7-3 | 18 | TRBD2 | CASSLSGGPREPYNEQFF | TGTGCCAGCAGCCTAAGCGGGGGACCACGTGAACCCTACAATGAGCAGTTCTTC
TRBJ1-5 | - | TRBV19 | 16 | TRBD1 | CASSIGTGGASQPQHF | TGTGCCAGTAGTATTGGGACAGGGGGCGCGAGTCAGCCCCAGCATTTT